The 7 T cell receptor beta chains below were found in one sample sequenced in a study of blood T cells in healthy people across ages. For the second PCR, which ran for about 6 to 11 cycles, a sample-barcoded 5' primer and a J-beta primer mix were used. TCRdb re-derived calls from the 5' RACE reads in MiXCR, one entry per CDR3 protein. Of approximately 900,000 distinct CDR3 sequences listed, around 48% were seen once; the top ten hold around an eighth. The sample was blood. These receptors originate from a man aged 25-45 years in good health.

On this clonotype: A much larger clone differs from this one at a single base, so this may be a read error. CDR3 protein: CAISDQIEEQFF. CDR3 coding DNA: TGTGCCATCAGTGACCAGATCGAGGAGCAGTTCTTC. The rearrangement links TRBV10-3 to TRBJ2-1; the D is unclear. The V gene lost 3 bases and the J gene lost 10 bases, with 10 bases spanning the gap. The germline gives CDR1 ENHRY, CDR2 SYGVKD. This CDR3 contains 12 residues.

In nucleotides, the CDR3 is TGTGCCAGCAGCCAAGATATGGGGGGGTTTGGACTAGCGGGGGGGCCTGTATTAGAGACCCAGTACTTC. Residues: CASSQDMGGFGLAGGPVLETQYF. The rearrangement links TRBV4-2 to TRBJ2-5, with 15 bases aligning to TRBD2. The germline V gene encodes CDR1 LGHNA and CDR2 YNFKEQ. The V segment lost 0 bases and the J segment 4 bases; nucleotides outside the gene matches: 21. CDR3 size: 23 residues.

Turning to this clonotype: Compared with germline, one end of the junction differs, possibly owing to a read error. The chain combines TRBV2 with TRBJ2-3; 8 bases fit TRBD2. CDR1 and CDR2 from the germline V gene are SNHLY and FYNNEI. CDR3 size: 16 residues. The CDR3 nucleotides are TGTGCCCGCAGCAAAGGACTAGCTGGGGTCACAGATACGCAGTATTTT. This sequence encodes CARSKGLAGVTDTQYF.

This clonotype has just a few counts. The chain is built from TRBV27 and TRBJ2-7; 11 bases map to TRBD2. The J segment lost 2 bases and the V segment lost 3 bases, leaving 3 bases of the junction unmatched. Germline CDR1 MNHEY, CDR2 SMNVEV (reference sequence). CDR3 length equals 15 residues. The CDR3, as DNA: TGTGCCAGCAGTTTCACGACTAGCGGGACCTACGAGCAGTACTTC. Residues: CASSFTTSGTYEQYF.

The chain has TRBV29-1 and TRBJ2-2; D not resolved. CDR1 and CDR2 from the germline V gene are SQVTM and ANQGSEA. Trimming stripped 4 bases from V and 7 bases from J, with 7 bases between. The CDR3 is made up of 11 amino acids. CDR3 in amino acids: CSVAPSGELFF. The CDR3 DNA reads TGCAGCGTTGCTCCGAGCGGGGAGCTGTTTTTT.

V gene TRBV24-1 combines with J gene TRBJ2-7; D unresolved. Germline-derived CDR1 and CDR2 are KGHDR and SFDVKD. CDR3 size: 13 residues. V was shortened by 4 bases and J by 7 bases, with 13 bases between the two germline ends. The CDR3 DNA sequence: TGTGCCACCAGTGAGTCCCGCGCTGCGGAGCAGTACTTC. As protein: CATSESRAAEQYF.

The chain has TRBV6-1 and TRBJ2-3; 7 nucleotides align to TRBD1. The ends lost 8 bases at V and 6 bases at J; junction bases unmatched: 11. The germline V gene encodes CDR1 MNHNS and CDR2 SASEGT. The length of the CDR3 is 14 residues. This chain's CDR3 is CASGGQSYWDTQYF. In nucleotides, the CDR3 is TGTGCCAGCGGGGGACAGAGCTATTGGGATACGCAGTATTTT.